The entry that follows covers one T cell receptor (beta chain) sequence. There is no known antigen for this receptor. Within one base of it there is no much larger clone, and no base qualities were kept. Patients with autoimmune disease history or receiving systemic immunosuppression were excluded from the trial. Peripheral blood for TCR sequencing was collected from all dose cohorts at baseline, on cycle 4 day 1, and on cycle 7 day 1. Samples were obtained from an open-label, multicenter, first-in-human phase I dose-escalation trial of ivuxolimab. The trial enrolled adults with locally advanced or metastatic head and neck squamous cell, hepatocellular, melanoma or renal cell carcinoma. Before TCR sequencing, CD4+ and CD8+ T cells were separately sorted from peripheral blood. The data were taken from a study of OX40 agonist ivuxolimab in advanced cancers. Study-level background: Ivuxolimab, which targeted the costimulatory receptor OX40 (CD134), was an agonistic, fully human IgG2 monoclonal antibody. Patients were allowed to have had prior anti-PD-1, anti-PD-L1 or anti-CTLA-4 therapy, and roughly 40% of the dose-escalation patients had previously received checkpoint inhibitors. Intravenous ivuxolimab was administered to patients every 2 weeks at six dose levels: 0.01, 0.1, 0.3, 1.5, 3 and 10 mg/kg. Partial responses occurred in three dose-escalation patients: two with cutaneous melanoma and one with hepatocellular carcinoma. Among the approximately 50 dose-escalation patients, 19 had hepatocellular carcinoma, approximately 15 melanoma, 9 renal cell carcinoma and 9 head and neck cancer. A male proportion of 75% to 85% and a mean age of about 60 years, ranging from 23 to 79, were recorded for the dose-escalation cohort. The monotherapy dose-escalation portion (N ≈ 52 patients) of the phase I ivuxolimab trial is reported in the paper. The purpose of peripheral TCRbeta sequencing was to test whether ivuxolimab changed TCR sequence diversity and led to clonal T-cell expansion. General conclusions and limits of the study: Low levels of normalized T-cell clonal expansion were also seen in some nonresponding patients. Which antigens the clonally expanded peripheral T cells were specific for was not determined. At doses from 0.1 to 3.0 mg/kg, clonal expansion was seen in both CD4+ and CD8+ blood T cells between baseline and week 6. Partial responders in the 0.1-3.0 mg/kg groups had among the lowest normalized peripheral clonal expansion, especially among CD8+ T cells. On average, CD8+ T cells showed more expanded clones than CD4+ T cells after ivuxolimab.

Reading from cysteine to phenylalanine, the CDR3 counts 13 amino acids. The retained sequence is limited to the CDR3, 39 bases, with the frame set at the first base. The germline V gene encodes CDR1 SNHLY and CDR2 FYNNEI. Between the V and J ends, shortened by 6 bases and 8 bases respectively, the junction contains 16 bases. Genomic DNA was isolated from the sorted cells so that the TCRbeta CDR3 region could be sequenced. The immunoSEQ Assay was used for sequencing of TCRbeta CDR3 regions. TCRdb re-hosts the immuneACCESS table, in-frame sequences only. Its copies lack some clones; in the studies checked, an unresolved V gene accounts for under half of them, and the cause for the rest is not known. Within this sample are under 80,000 clones, with 65% to 90% of them counted one time only. About 0.57% of the sample goes to the ten largest clones.

Material: CD4+ or CD8+ T cells sorted from blood, obtained in a trial of the OX40 agonist ivuxolimab. Recombination joined TRBV2 with TRBJ1-2; possibly the D gene is TRBD1, per 6 matching bases. This TCR was sampled from an adult with an advanced solid tumor such as melanoma, head and neck, liver or kidney cancer. CDR3 reads: CASSVTGMRGYTF. The DNA is TGTGCCAGCAGCGTTACAGGGATGAGAGGCTACACCTTC. With the portions outside the CDR3 filled from the reference TRBV2 and TRBJ1-2 genes, the complete variable region becomes EPEVTQTPSHQVTQMGQEVILRCVPISNHLYFYWYRQILGQKVEFLVSFYNNEISEKSEIFDDQFSVERPDGSNFTLKIRSTKLEDSAMYFCASSVTGMRGYTFGSGTRLTVV.